Each of the 10 T cell receptor beta chains below was sequenced from the same sample in a study of low-dose radiotherapy and immunotherapy resistance in tumors. TRAV- and TRBV-specific primers, spanning alpha and beta chains, primed first-strand cDNA. Over 20 PCR cycles, TCRs were amplified from a constant-region primer and V-primer adapter. TCRdb called the reads again in MiXCR, with one record for every CDR3 protein. The table has about 14,000 distinct CDR3 sequences, roughly 48% seen once; the top ten hold about 3.5%. These receptors came from a human donor with advanced metastatic prostate, ovarian, gallbladder or colorectal cancer (not recorded which). This table probably holds off-target reads from a library built for another chain.

The chain joins TRBV7-2 to TRBJ2-3, with 12 bases identical to TRBD2. J lost 2 bases, V lost 5 bases, and 8 bases had no gene match. Germline V gene data show CDR1 as SGHTA and CDR2 as FQGNSA. The CDR3 spans 17 residues. Written as DNA, the CDR3 is TGTGCCAGCAGCCCAGTACTAGCGGGGGGCCACACAGATACGCAGTATTTT. As protein: CASSPVLAGGHTDTQYF.

This chain joins TRBV28 and TRBJ1-5; weak D call: TRBD1 (6 bases). CDR1 is MDHEN and CDR2 is SYDVKM in the germline V gene. The CDR3 length is 15 residues. Trimming left V 8 bases short and J 3 bases short, with 17 bases between. Here the CDR3 reads CASRASRGNNQPQHF. Written as DNA, the CDR3 is TGTGCCAGCCGTGCCAGCAGGGGTAACAATCAGCCCCAGCATTTT.

J is TRBJ2-7 and V is TRBV7-2, with 11 bases identical to TRBD2. The CDR3 covers 15 residues. V lost 5 bases, J lost 4 bases, and 7 bases stayed unmatched. Germline V gene data show CDR1 as SGHTA and CDR2 as FQGNSA. Here the CDR3 reads CASSLLAGGPYEQYF. CDR3 coding DNA: TGTGCCAGCAGCCTATTAGCGGGAGGGCCGTACGAGCAGTACTTC. The whole variable domain, filled in from reference TRBV7-2 and TRBJ2-7, reads GAGVSQSPSNKVTEKGKDVELRCDPISGHTALYWYRQSLGQGLEFLIYFQGNSAPDKSGLPSDRFSAERTGGSVSTLTIQRTQQEDSAVYLCASSLLAGGPYEQYFGPGTRLTVT.

The V gene is TRBV5-4, the J gene TRBJ2-5, with 8 bases fitting TRBD1. This CDR3 contains 14 residues. Per germline, CDR1 SGHNT and CDR2 YYREEE (reference sequence). The trim removed 2 bases at V and 2 bases at J, leaving 2 bases unmatched. CDR3 nucleotide sequence: TGTGCCAGCAGCTTTGACAGGGGACAAGAGACCCAGTACTTC. Translation: CASSFDRGQETQYF. Full variable domain (missing parts from reference TRBV5-4 and TRBJ2-5): ETGVTQSPTHLIKTRGQQVTLRCSSQSGHNTVSWYQQALGQGPQFIFQYYREEENGRGNFPPRFSGLQFPNYSSELNVNALELDDSALYLCASSFDRGQETQYFGPGTRLLVL.

The chain uses TRBV5-1 and TRBJ1-5; perhaps TRBD1 as D (5 bases). The germline gives CDR1 SGHRS, CDR2 YFSETQ. The CDR3 spans 14 residues. Between the trimmed V and J ends, which lost 8 bases and 4 bases, there was a span of 16 bases. This chain's CDR3 is CASTTVPGNQPQHF. The CDR3 region has the DNA TGCGCCAGTACGACAGTACCCGGAAATCAGCCCCAGCATTTT.

The chain links TRBV18 to TRBJ2-3; weak D call: TRBD2 (6 bases). Per germline, CDR1 KGHSH and CDR2 LQKENI. The CDR3 runs 16 residues. Trimming pared 0 bases from V and 1 base from J, leaving 11 bases between. In nucleotides, the CDR3 is TGTGCCAGCTCACCACCCAGGTCGGGAGGCACAGATACGCAGTATTTT. Translation: CASSPPRSGGTDTQYF.

J is TRBJ2-1 and V is TRBV7-9; 7 nucleotides match TRBD2. Per germline, CDR1 SEHNR and CDR2 FQNEAQ (reference sequence). This CDR3 has 16 residues. Trimming removed 0 bases from V and 3 bases from J; junction bases left unmatched: 5. The CDR3 DNA follows: TGTGCCAGCAGCTTAGCCGCTAGCGGAGACTACAATGAGCAGTTCTTC. Protein sequence: CASSLAASGDYNEQFF.

The CDR3 is CASSRDRAYGYTF. Written as DNA, the CDR3 is TGTGCCAGCAGCCGGGACAGGGCCTATGGCTACACCTTC. The chain combines TRBV12-3 or TRBV12-4 with TRBJ1-2, with 9 bases aligning to TRBD1. This CDR3 has 13 residues. The V segment lost 6 bases and the J segment 4 bases; nucleotides outside the gene matches: 3.

CDR3 sequence: CASSQDMIGSSGANVLTF. CDR3 bases: TGTGCCAGCAGCCAAGATATGATAGGATCCTCTGGGGCCAACGTCCTGACTTTC. The V call is TRBV4-2, the J call TRBJ2-6, with D unclear. Germline V lookup: CDR1 LGHNA, CDR2 YNFKEQ. The CDR3 runs to 18 residues. Trimming cost V 0 bases and J 0 bases, with 12 bases left between them.

This clonotype came up a few times. V usage is TRBV18 and J usage is TRBJ2-1; TRBD2 agrees at 10 bases. The CDR3 is 18 residues long. The ends lost 6 bases at V and 8 bases at J; junction bases unmatched: 19. CDR1 is KGHSH and CDR2 is LQKENI in the germline V gene. This CDR3 reads CASSQNSGASGSLDEQFF. In DNA form, the CDR3 reads TGTGCCAGCTCTCAAAACTCTGGGGCTAGCGGGAGTTTGGATGAGCAGTTCTTC.